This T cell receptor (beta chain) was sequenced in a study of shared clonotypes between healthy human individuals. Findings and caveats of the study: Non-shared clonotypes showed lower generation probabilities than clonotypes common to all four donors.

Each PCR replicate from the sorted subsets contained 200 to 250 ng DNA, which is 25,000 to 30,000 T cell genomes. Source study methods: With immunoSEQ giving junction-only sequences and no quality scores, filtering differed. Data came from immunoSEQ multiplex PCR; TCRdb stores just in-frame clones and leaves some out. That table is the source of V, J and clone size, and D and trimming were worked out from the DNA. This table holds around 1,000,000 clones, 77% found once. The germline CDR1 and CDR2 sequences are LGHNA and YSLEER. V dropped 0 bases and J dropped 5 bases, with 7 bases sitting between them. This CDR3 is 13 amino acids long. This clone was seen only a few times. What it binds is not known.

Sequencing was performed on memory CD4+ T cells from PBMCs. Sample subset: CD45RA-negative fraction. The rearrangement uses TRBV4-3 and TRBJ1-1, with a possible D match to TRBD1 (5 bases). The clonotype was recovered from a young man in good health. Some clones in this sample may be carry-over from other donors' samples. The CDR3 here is CASSQDDRTEAFF. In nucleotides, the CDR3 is TGCGCCAGCAGCCAAGATGACAGAACTGAAGCTTTCTTT.